Listed below are T cell receptor beta chains from one sample, sequenced in a study of sequential checkpoint blockade in melanoma. The table came from immunoSEQ multiplex PCR; TCRdb's copy has only in-frame clones and leaves some out. The sample holds some 16,000 clones, more than 85% seen once. The sequencing used CD8+ T cells sorted from blood (inferred from file names), collected from a patient given nivolumab and ipilimumab in sequence. The receptor source for this set is a human donor with melanoma. CDR3s include the opening cysteine and the closing phenylalanine or tryptophan. The D gene is left open where the match is weak. Clone sizes are given selectively: once, few, many, or a class where the clone is expanded.

J gene | V gene | D gene | clone size | CDR3 protein | CDR3 DNA
TRBJ1-2 | TRBV2 | TRBD1 | once | CASSATGGRDGYTF | TGTGCCAGCAGTGCTACAGGGGGAAGGGATGGCTACACCTTC
TRBJ2-7 | TRBV19 | TRBD2 | - | CASSSGLEYEQYF | TGTGCCAGTAGTTCAGGACTAGAGTACGAGCAGTACTTC
TRBJ1-1 | TRBV27 | - | - | CASSLSGGEAFF | TGTGCCAGCAGTTTATCCGGGGGAGAAGCTTTCTTT
TRBJ2-7 | TRBV11-2 | - | - | CASSPDGRYSYEQYF | TGTGCCAGCAGCCCCGACGGGAGATACTCCTACGAGCAGTACTTC
TRBJ1-5 | TRBV12-5 | - | - | CASGLRQGRGNQPQHF | TGTGCTAGTGGTTTGCGGCAGGGAAGGGGCAATCAGCCCCAGCATTTT
TRBJ1-1 | TRBV4-3 | TRBD1 | - | CASSQDGTGWDTEAFF | TGCGCCAGCAGCCAAGATGGGACAGGCTGGGACACTGAAGCTTTCTTT
TRBJ1-5 | TRBV12-1 | - | - | CASTKTGTRNQPQHF | TGTGCCAGCACCAAAACAGGAACCCGCAATCAGCCCCAGCATTTT
TRBJ2-5 | TRBV27 | TRBD2 | - | CASSPSGGYVEYF | TGTGCCAGCAGTCCTAGCGGGGGTTACGTAGAGTACTTC
TRBJ1-2 | TRBV19 | - | - | CASSPPMARNYGYTF | TGTGCCAGTAGTCCCCCCATGGCACGAAACTATGGCTACACCTTC
TRBJ1-2 | TRBV28 | - | - | CASSSTGFYGYTF | TGTGCCAGCAGTTCAACAGGGTTCTATGGCTACACCTTC
TRBJ2-7 | TRBV13 | TRBD1 | - | CASSLLHRGDYEQYF | TGTGCCAGCAGCTTACTGCACAGGGGGGACTACGAGCAGTACTTC
TRBJ2-7 | TRBV13 | - | - | CASSTGTVDEQYF | TGTGCCAGCAGCACAGGGACCGTAGACGAGCAGTACTTC
TRBJ2-7 | TRBV7-6 | - | - | CASSFGHEQYF | TGTGCCAGCAGCTTTGGCCACGAGCAGTACTTC
TRBJ1-2 | TRBV5-5 | - | - | CASSLSGGGNYGYTF | TGTGCCAGCAGCTTGAGCGGGGGCGGTAACTATGGCTACACCTTC
TRBJ1-1 | TRBV7-9 | TRBD1 | once | CASSSTRTGGAEAFF | TGTGCCAGCAGCTCGACGAGGACAGGGGGGGCTGAAGCTTTCTTT
TRBJ2-7 | TRBV7-9 | TRBD1 | - | CASSSSSRDRTNEQYF | TGTGCCAGCAGCTCCTCGTCCCGGGACAGGACAAACGAGCAGTACTTC
TRBJ1-3 | TRBV20-1 | - | - | CSGLAGNTIYF | TGCAGTGGTCTAGCTGGAAACACCATATATTTT
TRBJ1-1 | TRBV13 | - | - | CASSLGTGGNTEAFF | TGTGCCAGCAGCTTGGGGACCGGGGGTAACACTGAAGCTTTCTTT